This record concerns one T cell receptor (beta chain) sequence. What it binds is not known. The sample is drawn from a study of T cell responses to AZD1222 COVID-19 vaccine. General study points: Nearly half of spike-specific TCRs reportedly go after variant regions that carry no mutations. Spike-specific TCR breadth and depth rose after two AZD1222 doses. No day 14 peak samples; only post-peak repertoires were characterized. The donors showed a predominance of white British ancestry and of females, with possible underestimation of clonal diversity.

Produced via immunoSEQ multiplex PCR; TCRdb's table is partial and in-frame only. The table lists some 100,000 clones, 85% to 90% of them singletons. The sequence was collected from an adult who received the AZD1222 COVID-19 vaccine. Here the sequenced sample was peripheral blood, taken 28 days after the second AZD1222 dose.

Here the CDR3 reads CASSPQGGYTEAFF. The CDR3 nucleotides read TGTGCCAGCAGCCCGCAGGGGGGGTACACTGAAGCTTTCTTT. The chain is built from TRBV3-1 (or the pseudogene TRBV3-2) and TRBJ1-1; 7 bases fit TRBD1. The CDR3 is 14 residues long. Germline CDR1 LGHDT, CDR2 YNNKEL (reference sequence). V lost 4 bases and J lost 3; bases outside the gene matches: 5.